This record covers a single TCR beta chain. The V gene lost 6 bases and the J gene lost 9 bases, with 15 bases spanning the gap. Germline CDR1 and CDR2: MNHNY and SVGAGI (reference sequence). CDR3 length: 13 residues. The data are from a study of cytomegalovirus exposure and HLA in healthy donors. Primers included in the PCR were 60 Vbeta and 13 Jbeta primers. TCRdb keeps only in-frame clones here, not all; method: immunoSEQ multiplex PCR. The table includes approximately 160,000 clones, roughly 80% detected once. The source is a boy aged 2 to 10 in good health and CMV-seronegative. The chain joins TRBV6-6 to TRBJ2-1; D is perhaps TRBD1 (6 bases). Sequenced: PBMCs. The DNA of the CDR3 is TGTGCCAGCAGGAACAGGGTTGGGTTTGAGCAGTTCTTC. Amino acid sequence: CASRNRVGFEQFF.